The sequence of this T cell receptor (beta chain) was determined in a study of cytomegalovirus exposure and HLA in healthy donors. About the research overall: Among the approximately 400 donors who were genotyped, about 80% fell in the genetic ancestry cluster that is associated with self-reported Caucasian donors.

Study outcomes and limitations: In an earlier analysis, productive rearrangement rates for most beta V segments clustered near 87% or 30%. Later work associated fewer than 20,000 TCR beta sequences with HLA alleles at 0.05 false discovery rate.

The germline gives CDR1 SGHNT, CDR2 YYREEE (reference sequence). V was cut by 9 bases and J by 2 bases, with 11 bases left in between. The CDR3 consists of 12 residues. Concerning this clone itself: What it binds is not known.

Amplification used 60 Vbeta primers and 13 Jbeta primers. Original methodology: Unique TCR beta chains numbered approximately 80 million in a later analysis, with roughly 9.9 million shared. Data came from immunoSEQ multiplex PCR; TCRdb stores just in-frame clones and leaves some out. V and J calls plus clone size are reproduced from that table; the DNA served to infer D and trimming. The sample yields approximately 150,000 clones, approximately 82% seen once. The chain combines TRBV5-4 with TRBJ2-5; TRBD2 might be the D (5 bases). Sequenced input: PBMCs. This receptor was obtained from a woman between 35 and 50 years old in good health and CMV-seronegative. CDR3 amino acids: CATRRGQETQYF. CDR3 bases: TGTGCCACCAGACGGGGACAAGAGACCCAGTACTTC.